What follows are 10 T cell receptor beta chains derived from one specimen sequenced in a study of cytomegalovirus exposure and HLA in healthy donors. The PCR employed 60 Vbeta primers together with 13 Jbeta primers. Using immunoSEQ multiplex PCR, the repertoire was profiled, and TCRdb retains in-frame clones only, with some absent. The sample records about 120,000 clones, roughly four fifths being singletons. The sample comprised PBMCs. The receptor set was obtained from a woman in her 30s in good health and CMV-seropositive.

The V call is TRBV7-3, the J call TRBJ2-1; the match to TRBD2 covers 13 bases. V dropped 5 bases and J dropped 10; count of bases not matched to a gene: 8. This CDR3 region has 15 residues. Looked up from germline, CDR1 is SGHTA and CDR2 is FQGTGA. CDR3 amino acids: CASSISGTSGAEQFF. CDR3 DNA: TGTGCCAGCAGCATATCCGGGACTAGCGGGGCCGAGCAGTTCTTC.

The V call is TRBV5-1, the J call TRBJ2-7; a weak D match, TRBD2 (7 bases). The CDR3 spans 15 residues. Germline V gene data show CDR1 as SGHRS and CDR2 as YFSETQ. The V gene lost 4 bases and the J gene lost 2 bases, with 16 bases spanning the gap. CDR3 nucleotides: TGCGCCAGCAGCCTTGGCGGGGGCAGAACCTACGAGCAGTACTTC. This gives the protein CASSLGGGRTYEQYF.

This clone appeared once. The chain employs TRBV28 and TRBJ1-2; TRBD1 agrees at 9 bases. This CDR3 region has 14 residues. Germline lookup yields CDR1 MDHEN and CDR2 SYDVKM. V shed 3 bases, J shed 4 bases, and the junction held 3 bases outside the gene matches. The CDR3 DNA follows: TGTGCCAGCAGTTTGACAGGGGGAGTCTATGGCTACACCTTC. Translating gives CASSLTGGVYGYTF.

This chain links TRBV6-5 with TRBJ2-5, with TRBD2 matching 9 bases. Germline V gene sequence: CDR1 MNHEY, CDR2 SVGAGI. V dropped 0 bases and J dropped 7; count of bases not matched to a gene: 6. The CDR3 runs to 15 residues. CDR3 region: CASSYSGLAPGTQYF. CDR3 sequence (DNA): TGTGCCAGCAGTTACTCGGGACTAGCCCCGGGGACCCAGTACTTC.

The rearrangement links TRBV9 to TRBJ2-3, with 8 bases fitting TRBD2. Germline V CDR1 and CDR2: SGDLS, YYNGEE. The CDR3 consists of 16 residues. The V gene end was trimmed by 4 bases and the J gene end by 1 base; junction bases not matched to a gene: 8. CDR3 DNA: TGTGCCAGCAGCCTCCACCTTAGCGGGGGCACAGATACGCAGTATTTT. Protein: CASSLHLSGGTDTQYF.

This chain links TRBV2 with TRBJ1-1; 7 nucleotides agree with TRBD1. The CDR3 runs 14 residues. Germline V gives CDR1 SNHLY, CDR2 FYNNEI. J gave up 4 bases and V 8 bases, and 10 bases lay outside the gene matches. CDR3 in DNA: TGTGCCAGCGGACGGATTCAGGGGGGCACTGAAGCTTTCTTT. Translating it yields CASGRIQGGTEAFF.

CDR3 in DNA: TGTGCCAGCAGTGAACTAGGACAGGGTTTTTATGGCTACACCTTC. Translated: CASSELGQGFYGYTF. The chain employs TRBV6-1 and TRBJ1-2, with 8 positions matching TRBD1. The CDR3 covers 15 residues. The V gene end was trimmed by 2 bases and the J gene end by 5 bases; junction bases not matched to a gene: 7. The germline V gene has CDR1 MNHNS and CDR2 SASEGT.

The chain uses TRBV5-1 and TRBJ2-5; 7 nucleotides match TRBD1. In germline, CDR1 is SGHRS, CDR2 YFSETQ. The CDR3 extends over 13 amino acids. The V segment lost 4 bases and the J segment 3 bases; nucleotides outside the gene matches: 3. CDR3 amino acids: CASSSTGEETQYF. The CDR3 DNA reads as TGCGCCAGCAGCAGCACAGGGGAAGAGACCCAGTACTTC.

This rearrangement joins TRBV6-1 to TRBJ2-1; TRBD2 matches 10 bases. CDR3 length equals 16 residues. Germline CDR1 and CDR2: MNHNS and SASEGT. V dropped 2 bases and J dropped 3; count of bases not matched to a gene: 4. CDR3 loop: CASSEHSGGYYNEQFF. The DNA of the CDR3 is TGTGCCAGCAGTGAACATAGCGGGGGGTACTACAATGAGCAGTTCTTC.

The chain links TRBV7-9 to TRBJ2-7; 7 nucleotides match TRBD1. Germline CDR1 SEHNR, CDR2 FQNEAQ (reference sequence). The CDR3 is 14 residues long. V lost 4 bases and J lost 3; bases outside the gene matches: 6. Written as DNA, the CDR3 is TGTGCCAGCAGCTCGACAGGGATCGACTACGAGCAGTACTTC. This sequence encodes CASSSTGIDYEQYF.